The 15 T cell receptor beta chains in this list originate from one sample, sequenced in a study of blood T cells in healthy people across ages. A second PCR of roughly 7 to 11 cycles used a sample-barcoded 5' primer and a J-beta primer mix. From the 5' RACE reads, TCRdb called clonotypes with MiXCR, one entry per CDR3 protein. Among 870,000 or so distinct CDR3 sequences listed, 25% to 30% were seen once. Sequenced material: blood. These receptor sequences come from a woman aged 80 or over in good health.

This clonotype was detected many times. The chain couples TRBV6-5 to TRBJ1-1; 7 positions agree with TRBD1. J gave up 5 bases and V 6 bases, and 12 bases lay outside the gene matches. The CDR3 totals 15 residues. CDR1 is MNHEY, CDR2 SVGAGI, per germline. Written as DNA, the CDR3 is TGTGCCAGCAGAATCCGACAGGGAAGGCGTACTGAAGCTTTCTTT. Encoded protein: CASRIRQGRRTEAFF.

In this sample, this clonotype turned up once. This may stem from a read error, because a much larger clone lies one nucleotide away. The J gene is TRBJ2-1, the V gene TRBV20-1; 10 bases map to TRBD1. Judging by the DNA end, TRBJ2-7 fits better; the J call may be wrong. This CDR3 is built from 14 residues. The germline V gene has CDR1 DFQATT and CDR2 SNEGSKA (reference sequence). The CDR3 nucleotides are TGCAGTGCTAGTAAAGGACAGGGGGTTAATGAGCAGTACTTC. This sequence encodes CSASKGQGVNEQYF.

The V and J genes are TRBV12-3 or TRBV12-4 and TRBJ2-1, with 12 bases identical to TRBD1. This CDR3 is built from 16 residues. Trimming removed 4 bases from V and 4 bases from J; junction bases left unmatched: 5. The CDR3 nucleotides read TGTGCCAGCAGTTCGGGACAGGGGGCCGAATACAATGAGCAGTTCTTC. It encodes CASSSGQGAEYNEQFF.

With respect to this clonotype: Being one base from a much bigger clone, this may be a read error. The rearrangement joins TRBV20-1 to TRBJ1-2; TRBD1 matches at 9 bases. Germline values: CDR1 DFQATT, CDR2 SNEGSKA (reference sequence). The V and J ends lost 4 bases and 5 bases, in that order; junction bases with no gene match: 8. The CDR3 length is 14 residues. CDR3 DNA sequence: TGCAGTGCTAACTCGGGACAGGGCGGTTATGGCTACACCTTC. Translating it yields CSANSGQGGYGYTF.

This clonotype was seen ten or more times. The chain recombines TRBV7-2 with TRBJ2-7; the D gene could be TRBD1 or TRBD2 (6 bases each). Deletions cut 6 bases from V and 7 bases from J, with 19 bases between. Germline loops: CDR1 SGHTA, CDR2 FQGNSA. There are 14 residues in the CDR3. CDR3 nucleotide sequence: TGTGCCAGCAGTCCCTCCGGGGGCCGAGGGGAGCAGTACTTC. Amino acid sequence: CASSPSGGRGEQYF.

J is TRBJ1-2 and V is TRBV5-1; D not certain. V was cut by 0 bases and J by 8 bases, with 17 bases left in between. Germline V gene sequence: CDR1 SGHRS, CDR2 YFSETQ. CDR3 length equals 15 residues. The CDR3 sequence is CASSLGTARCSGYTF. DNA for the CDR3: TGCGCCAGCAGCTTGGGAACGGCCCGCTGCTCCGGCTACACCTTC.

This clonotype has more than one count but fewer than ten. The gene calls are TRBV27 and TRBJ1-1; weak D call: TRBD1 (5 bases). The V end lost 5 bases, the J end lost 5 bases, and 18 bases lay between the germline ends. The CDR3 covers 15 residues. CDR1 is MNHEY, CDR2 SMNVEV, per germline (reference sequence). The CDR3 sequence: CASSPGILGGTEAFF. CDR3 sequence (DNA): TGTGCCAGCAGTCCAGGGATACTCGGTGGAACTGAAGCTTTCTTT.

This clonotype was seen at least ten times. The rearrangement uses TRBV16 and TRBJ2-5; D unclear. V was clipped by 1 base and J by 3 bases, with 6 bases between them. The CDR3 runs to 13 residues. CDR1 is KGHSY and CDR2 is FQNENV in the germline V gene. For the CDR3, the DNA is TGTGCCAGCAGCCAATTTGGGAAAGAGACCCAGTACTTC. It translates to CASSQFGKETQYF.

The chain couples TRBV6-2 or TRBV6-3 to TRBJ2-5; 10 nucleotides agree with TRBD2. CDR1 is MNHEY, CDR2 SVGEGT, per germline. CDR3 size: 16 residues. The J segment lost 1 base and the V segment lost 6 bases, leaving 8 bases of the junction unmatched. CDR3 nucleotide sequence: TGTGCCAGCAGACTAACGAGCGGGGGGGGCCAAGAGACCCAGTACTTC. Translating it yields CASRLTSGGGQETQYF.

This clonotype was picked up many times. This chain uses TRBV2 with TRBJ1-2, with TRBD1 matching over 9 bases. The trim removed 5 bases at V and 2 bases at J, leaving 3 bases unmatched. The CDR3 length is 14 residues. The germline V gene has CDR1 SNHLY and CDR2 FYNNEI. The CDR3 is CASSWDRANYGYTF. The DNA for the CDR3 is TGTGCCAGCAGTTGGGACAGGGCCAACTATGGCTACACCTTC. The whole variable domain, filled in from reference TRBV2 and TRBJ1-2, reads EPEVTQTPSHQVTQMGQEVILRCVPISNHLYFYWYRQILGQKVEFLVSFYNNEISEKSEIFDDQFSVERPDGSNFTLKIRSTKLEDSAMYFCASSWDRANYGYTFGSGTRLTVV.

This chain joins TRBV6-2 or TRBV6-3 and TRBJ1-5, with D possibly matching TRBD1 (6 bases). The CDR3 is 16 amino acids. Germline lookup yields CDR1 MNHEY and CDR2 SVGEGT. The ends were cut back, 6 bases at V and 2 bases at J, with 17 bases in the middle. CDR3 bases: TGTGCCAGCAGCCTGCCCCCAGGGGTAGGCAATCAGCCCCAGCATTTT. The encoded protein is CASSLPPGVGNQPQHF.

To note about this clonotype: Its ends do not fully match the called genes, so a read error is possible. The CDR3 region has the DNA TGTGCCAGCAGCGTAGCCCCCGCTAGCGCTAGCTCCTACAGTGAGCAGTTCTTC. Encoded protein: CASSVAPASASSYSEQFF. The V gene is TRBV9, the J gene TRBJ2-1, with D perhaps matching TRBD2 (6 bases). CDR1 is SGDLS and CDR2 is YYNGEE in the germline V gene. CDR3 length: 18 residues.

This chain joins TRBV29-1 and TRBJ2-5; D is possibly TRBD1 (5 bases). V shed 7 bases and J shed 5 bases, with 11 bases lying between them. The CDR3 extends over 11 amino acids. Germline lookup yields CDR1 SQVTM and CDR2 ANQGSEA. The CDR3 here is CSAQKGETQYF. The DNA for the CDR3 is TGCAGCGCTCAAAAGGGGGAGACCCAGTACTTC. Filled out from reference TRBV29-1 and TRBJ2-5, the complete variable domain reads SAVISQKPSRDICQRGTSLTIQCQVDSQVTMMFWYRQQPGQSLTLIATANQGSEATYESGFVIDKFPISRPNLTFSTLTVSNMSPEDSSIYLCSAQKGETQYFGPGTRLLVL.

This clonotype appeared many times. The chain has TRBV12-3 or TRBV12-4 and TRBJ2-7; the D gene is possibly TRBD1 (6 bases). The CDR3 spans 13 residues. Trimming removed 5 bases from V and 6 bases from J, with 14 bases in between. As DNA, the CDR3 is TGTGCCAGCAGTCTAAGGGGGTTGCGCGAGCAGTACTTC. This sequence encodes CASSLRGLREQYF.

This sequence joins TRBV20-1 and TRBJ2-7, with D perhaps matching TRBD2 (5 bases). Germline-derived CDR1 and CDR2 are DFQATT and SNEGSKA (reference sequence). The ends were cut back, 1 base at V and 5 bases at J, with 12 bases in the middle. The CDR3 sequence is 13 residues long. The CDR3 DNA follows: TGCAGTGCTAGAGCCCCACTAGGGAACGAGCAGTACTTC. It translates to CSARAPLGNEQYF.